This TCR beta chain was profiled in a study of T-cell reconstitution after alpha-beta-depleted transplantation in children. General study findings and limits: At one year after transplant, newly produced T cells mostly accounted for T-cell counts and diversity. After transplant, at about two months, alpha-beta T cells were reportedly derived from several hundred expanded graft clones. High day-60 TCRbeta diversity in some patients came from surviving recipient T cells and thymic progenitors.

The authors prepared the TCRbeta library with unique molecular identifiers. TCRdb called the PCR reads again in MiXCR, with one record for every CDR3 protein. The sample contains almost 500,000 distinct CDR3 sequences, 10% to 13% of which appear only once. This clonotype came up many times. Its antigen remains unknown. Germline CDR1 KGHSH, CDR2 LQKENI. The CDR3 contains 12 residues. Trimming shortened V by 1 base and J by 10 bases, and 10 bases separated the two germline ends. Source: PBMCs, taken before TCRalphabeta/CD19-depleted stem cell transplant. V is TRBV18 and J is TRBJ1-2; the D gene is possibly TRBD1 (5 bases). This receptor was identified in a child under 10 years old with inherited bone marrow failure, due to receive a stem cell transplant. DNA of the CDR3: TGTGCCAGCTCACCACAGCAGGGAAACTACACCTTC. This sequence encodes CASSPQQGNYTF.